A single sample is the source of the 18 T cell receptor beta chains below, sequenced in a study of Ad26.COV2.S vaccination and SARS-CoV-2 variants. The treatment was: 15 to 20 received Ad26.COV2.S at low or high dose, single or two shots; a few received placebo; per-sample allocation not given. Collection of the samples took place on day 63 after the first injection of vaccine or placebo. Measured with immunoSEQ multiplex PCR; TCRdb has only the in-frame clones, and not every one. Seen here are around 340,000 clones, approximately 90% observed once, and the top ten hold around 4.5%. Sequenced here: peripheral blood, sampled in a trial of Ad26.COV2.S vaccine versus placebo. These receptors were obtained from a person aged 18-65 years who received the Ad26.COV2.S COVID-19 vaccine or a placebo.

The chain joins TRBV5-1 to TRBJ2-3; 15 nucleotides match TRBD2. V shed 4 bases and J 6 bases; nucleotides not matched to a gene: 9. The CDR3 spans 17 residues. Per the germline V gene, CDR1 is SGHRS and CDR2 is YFSETQ. This CDR3 is CASSLLGLAGGLDTQYF. The DNA for the CDR3 is TGCGCCAGCAGCCTCCTTGGACTAGCGGGGGGGTTGGATACGCAGTATTTT. Using reference TRBV5-1 and TRBJ2-3 for the parts outside the CDR3, the full variable domain is KAGVTQTPRYLIKTRGQQVTLSCSPISGHRSVSWYQQTPGQGLQFLFEYFSETQRNKGNFPGRFSGRQFSNSRSEMNVSTLELGDSALYLCASSLLGLAGGLDTQYFGPGTRLTVL.

V gene TRBV27 combines with J gene TRBJ2-7; 8 nucleotides line up with TRBD2. This CDR3 has 14 amino acids. Per germline, CDR1 MNHEY and CDR2 SMNVEV (reference sequence). V shed 5 bases, J shed 2 bases, and the junction held 5 bases outside the gene matches. CDR3 nucleotides: TGTGCCAGCAGTCCCGAGACTAGCGCCTACGAGCAGTACTTC. Translating it yields CASSPETSAYEQYF.

The rearrangement uses TRBV30 and TRBJ1-1; 7 nucleotides align to TRBD1. Germline loops: CDR1 GTSNPN, CDR2 SVGIG (reference sequence). The CDR3 is 14 residues long. V gave up 4 bases and J gave up 0 bases; unmatched junction bases: 5. The CDR3 loop is CAWIPDRVNTEAFF. DNA for the CDR3: TGTGCCTGGATCCCTGACAGGGTGAACACTGAAGCTTTCTTT.

Comment on this clone: The same CDR3 can be traced to other DNA sequences in this sample. The chain is built from TRBV5-1 and TRBJ1-4; 9 positions match TRBD1. V lost 4 bases to trimming and J lost 7 bases; unmatched junction nucleotides: 8. CDR1 and CDR2 (germline): SGHRS, YFSETQ. The CDR3 loop spans 15 amino acids. The CDR3 region has the DNA TGCGCCAGCAGCCTGGAGGGACAGGGTTCTGAAAAACTGTTTTTT. This codes for CASSLEGQGSEKLFF.

The V and J genes are TRBV6-5 and TRBJ2-2; D gene unclear. This CDR3 region has 14 residues. V shed 6 bases and J shed 4 bases, with 12 bases lying between them. Germline V gene lookup returns CDR1 MNHEY and CDR2 SVGAGI. CDR3 sequence (DNA): TGTGCCAGCAGACCGCCAAGATTCACCGGGGAGCTGTTTTTT. Protein product: CASRPPRFTGELFF.

CDR3 residues: CASRMIRRRARITDTQYF. The CDR3 DNA reads TGTGCCAGCAGGATGATCCGCAGGAGGGCTCGAATCACAGATACGCAGTATTTT. J is TRBJ2-3 and V is TRBV5-6; possibly TRBD2 for D (6 bases). CDR1 and CDR2 from the germline V gene are SGHDT and YYEEEE. Trimming left V 5 bases short and J 2 bases short, with 24 bases between. The length of the CDR3 is 18 residues.

The V gene is TRBV29-1, the J gene TRBJ2-1, with D possibly TRBD2 on 6 matching bases. The germline V gene encodes CDR1 SQVTM and CDR2 ANQGSEA. The CDR3 consists of 17 residues. The V gene lost 7 bases and the J gene lost 0 bases, with 22 bases spanning the gap. CDR3 sequence: CSGKYTAGGPSYNEQFF. The CDR3 DNA reads TGCAGCGGAAAGTACACTGCTGGAGGGCCCTCCTACAATGAGCAGTTCTTC.

V is TRBV2 and J is TRBJ2-2; 8 bases map to TRBD1. There are 14 residues in the CDR3. Germline V gene lookup returns CDR1 SNHLY and CDR2 FYNNEI. The J segment lost 4 bases and the V segment lost 3 bases, leaving 1 base of the junction unmatched. The CDR3 is CASSDRGRTGELFF. CDR3 nucleotide sequence: TGTGCCAGCAGTGACAGGGGGCGCACCGGGGAGCTGTTTTTT.

A note on this clone: Other DNA sequences within the sample encode an identical CDR3. The chain joins TRBV3-1 (or the pseudogene TRBV3-2) to TRBJ2-7; D remains ambiguous. There are 11 residues in the CDR3. The V gene lost 4 bases and the J gene lost 2 bases, with 3 bases spanning the gap. Germline V gives CDR1 LGHDT, CDR2 YNNKEL (reference sequence). The CDR3: CASSRAYEQYF. The CDR3, as DNA: TGTGCCAGCAGCCGGGCCTACGAGCAGTACTTC.

The CDR3 region is CASIEGTESYEQYF. In DNA form, the CDR3 reads TGTGCCAGCATCGAAGGGACGGAATCCTACGAGCAGTACTTC. The chain links TRBV2 to TRBJ2-7, with D perhaps matching TRBD1 or TRBD2 (5 bases each). CDR3 length: 14 amino acids. Germline V lookup: CDR1 SNHLY, CDR2 FYNNEI. Trimming left V 7 bases short and J 1 base short, with 14 bases between. Based on the CDR3 plus reference TRBV2 and TRBJ2-7, the full variable domain is EPEVTQTPSHQVTQMGQEVILRCVPISNHLYFYWYRQILGQKVEFLVSFYNNEISEKSEIFDDQFSVERPDGSNFTLKIRSTKLEDSAMYFCASIEGTESYEQYFGPGTRLTVT.

This chain connects TRBV5-6 to TRBJ2-3, with D possibly being TRBD2 (6 bases). Germline-derived CDR1 and CDR2 are SGHDT and YYEEEE. Trimming removed 4 bases at V and 3 bases at J, with 18 bases between. The CDR3 is 16 amino acids. CDR3 in amino acids: CASSPESRGITDTQYF. CDR3 nucleotide sequence: TGTGCCAGCAGCCCGGAATCGCGGGGTATAACAGATACGCAGTATTTT.

The rearrangement joins TRBV9 to TRBJ2-1; TRBD2 agrees at 9 bases. The CDR3 contains 18 residues. Germline V gene data show CDR1 as SGDLS and CDR2 as YYNGEE. Germline trimming cut 0 bases from V and 0 bases from J; bases unmatched to any gene: 7. CDR3: CASSVGLAGRSSYNEQFF. The CDR3 nucleotides are TGTGCCAGCAGCGTAGGTCTAGCGGGACGCAGCTCCTACAATGAGCAGTTCTTC.

The chain employs TRBV6-6 and TRBJ1-2, with TRBD1 identical over 9 bases. CDR1 and CDR2 from the germline V gene are MNHNY and SVGAGI (reference sequence). V lost 6 bases, J lost 4 bases, and 3 bases stayed unmatched. The CDR3 runs to 13 residues. The CDR3 region is CASRGTGTYGYTF. The DNA of the CDR3 is TGTGCCAGCAGGGGGACAGGGACCTATGGCTACACCTTC.

This clone has more than one count but fewer than ten. The chain combines TRBV6-5 with TRBJ1-1, with D hard to call. Germline CDR1 is MNHEY and CDR2 is SVGAGI. V lost 2 bases and J lost 3, with 7 bases in between. The length of the CDR3 is 13 residues. The CDR3 DNA is TGTGCCAGCAGTTACGCGGTAGACACTGAAGCTTTCTTT. This sequence encodes CASSYAVDTEAFF.

The chain recombines TRBV19 with TRBJ1-1; 9 bases line up with TRBD1. Germline CDR1 and CDR2: LNHDA and SQIVND (reference sequence). The CDR3 has 15 amino acids. V gave up 3 bases and J gave up 3 bases; unmatched junction bases: 5. CDR3 bases: TGTGCCAGTAGTATCCTTGGGACAGGGTACACTGAAGCTTTCTTT. It yields the protein CASSILGTGYTEAFF.

The chain recombines TRBV5-1 with TRBJ1-1; D gene uncertain. This CDR3 comprises 14 residues. Germline CDR1 reads SGHRS; CDR2 reads YFSETQ. V dropped 4 bases and J dropped 1 base, with 11 bases sitting between them. CDR3: CASSPFPQNTEAFF. The CDR3, as DNA: TGCGCCAGCAGCCCTTTTCCACAGAACACTGAAGCTTTCTTT.

This clone was detected only a few times. The rearrangement links TRBV27 to TRBJ1-1; D is unresolved. The germline V gene has CDR1 MNHEY and CDR2 SMNVEV (reference sequence). The CDR3 extends over 15 amino acids. V was trimmed by 1 base and J by 4 bases, leaving 13 bases between them. The CDR3 DNA reads TGTGCCAGCAGTTTATTGTATCCAGGACTCACTGAAGCTTTCTTT. Its protein product is CASSLLYPGLTEAFF.

This clone was seen repeatedly, ten times or more. V gene TRBV24-1 combines with J gene TRBJ2-5, with TRBD2 matching 8 bases. The ends lost 2 bases at V and 1 base at J; junction bases unmatched: 2. This CDR3 spans 15 amino acids. In germline, CDR1 is KGHDR, CDR2 SFDVKD. The CDR3 loop is CATSDSAGAQETQYF. CDR3 sequence (DNA): TGTGCCACCAGTGATTCAGCGGGGGCCCAAGAGACCCAGTACTTC.